This TCR beta chain was found in a study of blood T cells in healthy people across ages. Overall study: Per two T cells, template switching captured roughly one barcoded beta molecule.

PCR was performed a second time for about 7 to 12 cycles using a sample-barcoded 5' primer and a J-beta primer mix. TCRdb reprocessed the 5' RACE reads with MiXCR, giving one entry per CDR3 protein. Of about 1.1 million distinct CDR3 sequences listed, roughly two fifths are singletons. This clonotype has a single count. This TCR was recovered from a man in his late teens or twenties in good health. The sequenced sample was blood.

The CDR3 nucleotides read TGTGCCAGCAGCCAAGGGCTTTCCGGTGGGGGCGGCTACACCTTC. Protein: CASSQGLSGGGGYTF. The gene calls are TRBV11-1 and TRBJ1-2; D might be TRBD1 (6 bases). The germline CDR1 and CDR2 sequences are SGHAT and FQDESV (reference sequence). This CDR3 region has 15 residues. The V end lost 5 bases, the J end lost 8 bases, and 21 bases lay between the germline ends.